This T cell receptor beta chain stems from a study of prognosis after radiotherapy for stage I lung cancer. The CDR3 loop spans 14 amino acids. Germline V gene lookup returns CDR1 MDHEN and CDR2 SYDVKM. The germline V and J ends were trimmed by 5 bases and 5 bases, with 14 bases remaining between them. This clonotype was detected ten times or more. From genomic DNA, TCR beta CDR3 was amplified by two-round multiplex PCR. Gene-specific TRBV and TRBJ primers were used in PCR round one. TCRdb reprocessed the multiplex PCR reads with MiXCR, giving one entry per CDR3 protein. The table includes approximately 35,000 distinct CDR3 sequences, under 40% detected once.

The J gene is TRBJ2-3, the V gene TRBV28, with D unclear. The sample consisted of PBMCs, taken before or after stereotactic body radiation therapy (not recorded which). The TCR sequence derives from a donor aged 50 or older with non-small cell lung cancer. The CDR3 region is CASSVPLPIDTQYF. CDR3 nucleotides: TGTGCCAGCAGTGTCCCGCTCCCGATAGATACGCAGTATTTT.